This T cell receptor (beta chain) was observed in a study of neurological immune-mediated disorders. General study results and limits: While HTLV-1-associated myelopathy showed the greatest TCR clonal expansion, multiple sclerosis showed the least, falling below healthy controls.

The team produced cDNA through 5'RACE using 10-nucleotide random UMIs. In every sequencing run, more than 180 million TCR-beta sequences were generated from 15-18 subjects. TCRdb itself ran the 5' RACE reads through MiXCR, one entry per CDR3 protein. The sample gives tens of thousands of distinct CDR3 sequences, about 14% of which show up once; roughly 7.3% is in the top ten. CDR3 length: 16 residues. V lost 4 bases, J lost 5 bases, and 21 bases lay in between. In germline, CDR1 is SGHRS, CDR2 YFSETQ. From 2 million PBMCs stored at -80 C, the unsorted libraries were generated. Many counts were recorded for this clonotype. As yet, its antigen is unknown.

Specimen: PBMCs. The rearrangement uses TRBV5-1 and TRBJ2-5; weak D call: TRBD2 (5 bases). This TCR derives from a woman between 45 and 60 years old in good health. The CDR3 coding sequence is TGCGCCAGCAGCGTGGGTCCTCCGGGGATCGGTGAGACCCAGTACTTC. Its protein product is CASSVGPPGIGETQYF.